The 32 T cell receptor beta chains reported below all come from one sample, sequenced in a study of regulatory T cells in long-lasting Graves disease. Time point reported: persistent/refractory GD, antithyroid drugs over 5 years with positive TRAb. RNA from PBMCs was the source of the TCR library. For TCR beta, libraries came from iRepertoire HTBI primers and Arm-PCR of CDR3 regions. TCRdb re-called the multiplex PCR reads with MiXCR, one entry per CDR3 protein. Altogether some 450,000 distinct CDR3 sequences are present, 20% to 25% being singletons, with the ten largest covering approximately 25%. The specimen was peripheral blood mononuclear cells (PBMCs), collected when the disease was refractory, from a patient treated with antithyroid drugs. The source is a female donor with Graves disease.

This clonotype showed up just a few times. This rearrangement joins TRBV15 to TRBJ2-7; 11 bases are a match to TRBD1. Germline-derived CDR1 and CDR2 are LNHNV and YYDKDF (reference sequence). The CDR3 consists of 16 residues. V lost 0 bases to trimming and J lost 4 bases; unmatched junction nucleotides: 5. CDR3 nucleotides: TGTGCCACCAGCAGAGACGGGACAGGGGGATTGTACGAGCAGTACTTC. Translation gives CATSRDGTGGLYEQYF.

This sequence joins TRBV14 and TRBJ1-1; D is unresolved. The V gene's germline CDR1 is SGHDN and CDR2 FVKESK. Trimming left V 0 bases short and J 1 base short, with 9 bases between. The CDR3 is 15 residues long. Here the CDR3 reads CASSQDRGKNTEAFF. CDR3 nucleotides: TGTGCCAGCAGCCAAGATCGCGGGAAGAACACTGAAGCTTTCTTT. Filled out from reference TRBV14 and TRBJ1-1, the complete variable domain reads EAGVTQFPSHSVIEKGQTVTLRCDPISGHDNLYWYRRVMGKEIKFLLHFVKESKQDESGMPNNRFLAERTGGTYSTLKVQPAELEDSGVYFCASSQDRGKNTEAFFGQGTRLTVV.

This clonotype was counted ten times or more. This rearrangement joins TRBV6-1 to TRBJ2-7, with 11 positions matching TRBD2. There are 15 residues in the CDR3. Germline trimming cut 6 bases from V and 1 base from J; bases unmatched to any gene: 5. Germline loops: CDR1 MNHNS, CDR2 SASEGT. CDR3 loop: CASRSGTSGSYEQYF. CDR3 in DNA: TGTGCCAGCAGAAGCGGGACTAGCGGTTCCTACGAGCAGTACTTC.

This clonotype was detected many times. The gene calls are TRBV7-2 and TRBJ2-7; TRBD2 is a possible D gene (6 bases). The CDR3 is 15 amino acids. The germline V gene has CDR1 SGHTA and CDR2 FQGNSA. The V end was cut by 4 bases, the J end by 2 bases, with 15 bases between. CDR3 coding DNA: TGTGCCAGCAGCTGGGACTTGACAGCCACCTACGAGCAGTACTTC. Protein product: CASSWDLTATYEQYF.

This clonotype came up many times. The rearrangement joins TRBV28 to TRBJ2-7; 7 positions agree with TRBD1. J lost 5 bases, V lost 4 bases, and 11 bases had no gene match. The CDR3 contains 15 residues. Germline CDR1 reads MDHEN; CDR2 reads SYDVKM. This CDR3 reads CASSSPDRYVDEQYF. The CDR3 DNA follows: TGTGCCAGCAGTTCCCCGGACAGGTACGTAGACGAGCAGTACTTC.

The table lists this clonotype with a few counts. The chain uses TRBV28 and TRBJ2-7; no definite D call. Germline V gives CDR1 MDHEN, CDR2 SYDVKM. The CDR3 is made up of 12 amino acids. The ends were cut back, 6 bases at V and 3 bases at J, with 9 bases in the middle. The chain's CDR3 is CASSRLVYEQYF. In nucleotides, the CDR3 is TGTGCCAGCAGCCGCCTCGTCTACGAGCAGTACTTC. Together with reference TRBV28 and TRBJ2-7, the CDR3 gives the full variable domain: DVKVTQSSRYLVKRTGEKVFLECVQDMDHENMFWYRQDPGLGLRLIYFSYDVKMKEKGDIPEGYSVSREKKERFSLILESASTNQTSMYLCASSRLVYEQYFGPGTRLTVT.

This clonotype showed up many times. The V gene is TRBV25-1, the J gene TRBJ2-1, with D possibly being TRBD2 (6 bases). Germline CDR1 MGHDK, CDR2 SYGVNS. This CDR3 has 14 amino acids. Trimming pared 2 bases from V and 12 bases from J, leaving 17 bases between. This CDR3 is CASSERQTGTLQFF. The CDR3 DNA reads TGTGCCAGCAGTGAACGCCAGACCGGGACTTTGCAGTTCTTC.

This clonotype was picked up many times. The DNA of the CDR3 is TGTGCCAGCGTAGAGACAGGGAGAGAGACCCAGTACTTC. Translation gives CASVETGRETQYF. The chain has TRBV28 and TRBJ2-5; 7 bases agree with TRBD1. The germline V gene has CDR1 MDHEN and CDR2 SYDVKM. The trim removed 8 bases at V and 4 bases at J, leaving 7 bases unmatched. The CDR3 covers 13 residues.

This clonotype was picked up many times. The chain uses TRBV28 and TRBJ2-7; TRBD2 agrees at 7 bases. Germline CDR1 and CDR2: MDHEN and SYDVKM. Trimming took 8 bases from V and 0 from J; bases not matched to a gene: 10. The CDR3 totals 15 residues. CDR3 DNA sequence: TGTGCCAGCCTGCGGGAGACCGGAAGCTCCTACGAGCAGTACTTC. The encoded protein is CASLRETGSSYEQYF.

This clonotype was recorded many times. The V call is TRBV29-1, the J call TRBJ2-7, with a tentative D call TRBD1 (5 bases). The CDR3 sequence is 15 residues long. In germline, CDR1 is SQVTM, CDR2 ANQGSEA. The V and J ends lost 4 bases and 0 bases respectively, with 16 bases between them. This CDR3 reads CSVAPQDANSYEQYF. In nucleotides, the CDR3 is TGCAGCGTTGCCCCACAGGATGCGAACTCCTACGAGCAGTACTTC.

This clonotype has a count of ten or more. The CDR3: CASSLAQVHSNQPQHF. The CDR3 nucleotides are TGTGCCAGCAGTTTAGCACAGGTCCATAGCAATCAGCCCCAGCATTTT. The chain joins TRBV12-3 or TRBV12-4 to TRBJ1-5; D is perhaps TRBD1 (5 bases). This CDR3 has 16 residues. The V end lost 0 bases, the J end lost 0 bases, and 9 bases lay between the germline ends.

This clonotype was observed at least ten times. This rearrangement joins TRBV28 to TRBJ1-2; 12 bases agree with TRBD1. J was trimmed by 8 bases and V by 4 bases; bases with no gene match: 11. CDR3 length equals 16 residues. Germline assignment: CDR1 MDHEN and CDR2 SYDVKM. The CDR3 is CASSYRFRDRGLGYTF. CDR3 in DNA: TGTGCCAGCAGTTACCGGTTCCGGGACAGGGGGCTCGGCTACACCTTC.

Notes on this clonotype: This may be a read error, as it is one base from a much larger clone. The chain recombines TRBV2 with TRBJ1-4; D uncertain. This CDR3 comprises 15 residues. V was shortened by 6 bases and J by 4 bases, with 15 bases between the two germline ends. Germline V gene lookup returns CDR1 SNHLY and CDR2 FYNNEI. In DNA form, the CDR3 reads TGTGCCAGCAGCGCCGGGGTGGCGGGTAATGAAAAACTGTTTTTT. It translates to CASSAGVAGNEKLFF.

On this clonotype: A much larger clone lies one base from this, so it may be a read error. The V gene is TRBV15, the J gene TRBJ2-5, with 7 bases matching TRBD2. The trim removed 3 bases at V and 5 bases at J, leaving 0 bases unmatched. Germline lookup yields CDR1 LNHNV and CDR2 YYDKDF (reference sequence). The CDR3 has 12 amino acids. Here the CDR3 reads CATSSGGETQYF. The CDR3 DNA reads as TGTGCCACCAGCAGCGGGGGGGAGACCCAGTACTTC.

The V and J genes are TRBV18 and TRBJ2-7; 10 bases fit TRBD1. The CDR3 has 13 amino acids. Germline CDR1 and CDR2: KGHSH and LQKENI. J was trimmed by 6 bases and V by 3 bases; bases with no gene match: 2. The CDR3 coding sequence is TGTGCCAGCTCACCCCGGACAGGGGGCGAGCAGTACTTC. Protein sequence: CASSPRTGGEQYF.

This clonotype occurred a few times. The J gene is TRBJ1-5, the V gene TRBV28; 8 bases fit TRBD1. Germline CDR1 is MDHEN and CDR2 is SYDVKM. V lost 8 bases to trimming and J lost 4 bases; unmatched junction nucleotides: 13. This CDR3 is built from 16 residues. CDR3 region: CASLRRDRLPNQPQHF. CDR3 nucleotide sequence: TGTGCCAGCTTACGCCGGGACAGGCTTCCGAATCAGCCCCAGCATTTT.

The chain is built from TRBV27 and TRBJ2-2, with TRBD2 as a possible D gene (5 bases). CDR3 length: 14 residues. With 7 bases removed from V and 5 bases from J, the gap between germline ends came to 14 bases. CDR1 is MNHEY, CDR2 SMNVEV, per germline (reference sequence). DNA of the CDR3: TGTGCCAGCATGAGGGAATATCTAACCGGGGAGCTGTTTTTT. Translated: CASMREYLTGELFF.

The chain couples TRBV29-1 to TRBJ2-7, with 12 bases matching TRBD2. The CDR3 length is 16 residues. The germline CDR1 and CDR2 sequences are SQVTM and ANQGSEA. J was trimmed by 1 base and V by 3 bases; bases with no gene match: 7. The CDR3 region has the DNA TGCAGCGTTGATGCTAGCGGGAGGGCCCGATCCTACGAGCAGTACTTC. Residues: CSVDASGRARSYEQYF.

In its sample, this clonotype was seen many times. The rearrangement joins TRBV20-1 to TRBJ2-7, with 10 bases fitting TRBD1. Germline-derived CDR1 and CDR2 are DFQATT and SNEGSKA (reference sequence). This CDR3 contains 12 residues. Losses at the gene ends were 6 bases for V and 6 bases for J; bases not matched to a gene: 5. The CDR3 coding sequence is TGCAGTGCAAAGACAGGGGGCTTCGAGCAGTACTTC. Amino acids: CSAKTGGFEQYF.

This clonotype came up a few times. The chain links TRBV20-1 to TRBJ2-7, with 15 positions matching TRBD2. The length of the CDR3 is 15 residues. The ends lost 1 base at V and 7 bases at J; junction bases unmatched: 5. The germline CDR1 and CDR2 sequences are DFQATT and SNEGSKA (reference sequence). The CDR3 DNA reads TGCAGTGCTAGAGGACCGGGACTAGCGGGAGGTGAGCAGTACTTC. Its protein product is CSARGPGLAGGEQYF.

The gene calls are TRBV19 and TRBJ2-2; 7 positions agree with TRBD1. CDR1 is LNHDA, CDR2 SQIVND, per germline (reference sequence). V lost 6 bases, J lost 1 base, and 5 bases stayed unmatched. This CDR3 region has 15 residues. The CDR3 region has the DNA TGTGCCAGTAGCCAGACAGGGCTGAACACCGGGGAGCTGTTTTTT. Its protein is CASSQTGLNTGELFF.

This clonotype was observed a handful of times. V usage is TRBV27 and J usage is TRBJ2-7, with 7 bases aligning to TRBD1. Germline loops: CDR1 MNHEY, CDR2 SMNVEV (reference sequence). The trim removed 3 bases at V and 0 bases at J, leaving 2 bases unmatched. The CDR3 extends over 14 amino acids. This CDR3 is CASSFDRASYEQYF. The DNA for the CDR3 is TGTGCCAGCAGTTTCGACAGGGCCTCCTACGAGCAGTACTTC.

This clonotype has more than one count but fewer than ten. The chain joins TRBV3-1 to TRBJ2-2, with TRBD2 identical over 12 bases. The V gene end was trimmed by 6 bases and the J gene end by 5 bases; junction bases not matched to a gene: 4. Germline CDR1 and CDR2: LGHDT and YNNKEL (reference sequence). The CDR3 consists of 15 residues. CDR3 amino acids: CASRQTSGRTGELFF. The DNA of the CDR3 is TGTGCCAGCAGGCAAACTAGCGGGAGGACCGGGGAGCTGTTTTTT.

This clonotype came up many times. The rearrangement uses TRBV6-2 or TRBV6-3 and TRBJ2-5; TRBD2 matches at 13 bases. The V segment lost 6 bases and the J segment 5 bases; nucleotides outside the gene matches: 3. Germline V lookup: CDR1 MNHEY, CDR2 SVGEGT. The CDR3 totals 14 residues. The DNA for the CDR3 is TGTGCCAGCAGGGGACTAGCGGGACGGGAGACCCAGTACTTC. Encoded protein: CASRGLAGRETQYF.

The chain links TRBV4-1 to TRBJ2-7; 7 nucleotides agree with TRBD2. The V gene's germline CDR1 is MGHRA and CDR2 YSYEKL. Trimming cost V 0 bases and J 5 bases; bases outside gene matches: 10. The CDR3 totals 16 residues. The CDR3 spells CASSQDRKLANDEQYF. The CDR3 DNA sequence: TGCGCCAGCAGCCAAGATAGGAAACTAGCGAACGACGAGCAGTACTTC.

The chain carries TRBV20-1 and TRBJ1-1; the D is unclear. V lost 6 bases and J lost 7, with 9 bases in between. Germline V CDR1 and CDR2: DFQATT, SNEGSKA (reference sequence). The CDR3 is 10 residues long. CDR3 DNA sequence: TGCAGTGCCCTGAGCGGTGAAGCTTTCTTT. Translation gives CSALSGEAFF.

J is TRBJ2-2 and V is TRBV5-5; 10 positions agree with TRBD2. V gave up 1 base and J gave up 7 bases; unmatched junction bases: 10. This CDR3 has 17 amino acids. Germline CDR1 and CDR2: SGHKS and YYEKEE (reference sequence). CDR3 bases: TGTGCCAGCAGCTTGCGGCTAGCGGGAGATATAGGCGGGGAGCTGTTTTTT. Translation gives CASSLRLAGDIGGELFF.

The sample holds a few counts of this clonotype. The chain recombines TRBV19 with TRBJ2-7; D is undetermined. This CDR3 region has 14 residues. V was trimmed by 1 base and J by 2 bases, leaving 9 bases between them. Germline loops: CDR1 LNHDA, CDR2 SQIVND (reference sequence). The CDR3 sequence: CASSIGAWTYEQYF. CDR3 sequence (DNA): TGTGCCAGTAGTATAGGGGCATGGACCTACGAGCAGTACTTC.

The rearrangement uses TRBV19 and TRBJ1-2, with D maybe TRBD1 (6 bases). V was trimmed by 6 bases and J by 2 bases, leaving 16 bases between them. This CDR3 comprises 15 residues. CDR1 and CDR2 (germline): LNHDA, SQIVND (reference sequence). The CDR3 DNA is TGTGCCAGTAGGACCCAAATAACAGGGAACTATGGCTACACCTTC. Translating it yields CASRTQITGNYGYTF.

The CDR3 nucleotides read TGCGCCAGCAGGGGAACTAGCGGGAGGTCGGAGACCCAGTACTTC. Translation gives CASRGTSGRSETQYF. The chain carries TRBV5-1 and TRBJ2-5, with 12 bases aligning to TRBD2. V lost 5 bases to trimming and J lost 5 bases; unmatched junction nucleotides: 7. The length of the CDR3 is 15 residues. CDR1 SGHRS and CDR2 YFSETQ come from the germline V gene.

The sample holds a few counts of this clonotype. This sequence joins TRBV7-2 and TRBJ2-7, with TRBD1 identical over 7 bases. The CDR3 totals 13 residues. With V trimmed by 8 bases and J by 0 bases, 4 bases remained unmatched. The germline gives CDR1 SGHTA, CDR2 FQGNSA. CDR3: CASRTGNSYEQYF. Here the CDR3 DNA reads TGTGCCAGCCGGACAGGAAACTCCTACGAGCAGTACTTC.

This clonotype was detected ten times or more. The rearrangement uses TRBV6-2 or TRBV6-3 and TRBJ2-7; tentative D call: TRBD1 (6 bases). This CDR3 spans 14 amino acids. The ends were cut back, 0 bases at V and 11 bases at J, with 17 bases in the middle. Germline V gives CDR1 MNHEY, CDR2 SVGEGT. CDR3 region: CASSYSPDSIREYF. CDR3 coding DNA: TGTGCCAGCAGTTACTCCCCGGACAGCATACGGGAGTACTTC.